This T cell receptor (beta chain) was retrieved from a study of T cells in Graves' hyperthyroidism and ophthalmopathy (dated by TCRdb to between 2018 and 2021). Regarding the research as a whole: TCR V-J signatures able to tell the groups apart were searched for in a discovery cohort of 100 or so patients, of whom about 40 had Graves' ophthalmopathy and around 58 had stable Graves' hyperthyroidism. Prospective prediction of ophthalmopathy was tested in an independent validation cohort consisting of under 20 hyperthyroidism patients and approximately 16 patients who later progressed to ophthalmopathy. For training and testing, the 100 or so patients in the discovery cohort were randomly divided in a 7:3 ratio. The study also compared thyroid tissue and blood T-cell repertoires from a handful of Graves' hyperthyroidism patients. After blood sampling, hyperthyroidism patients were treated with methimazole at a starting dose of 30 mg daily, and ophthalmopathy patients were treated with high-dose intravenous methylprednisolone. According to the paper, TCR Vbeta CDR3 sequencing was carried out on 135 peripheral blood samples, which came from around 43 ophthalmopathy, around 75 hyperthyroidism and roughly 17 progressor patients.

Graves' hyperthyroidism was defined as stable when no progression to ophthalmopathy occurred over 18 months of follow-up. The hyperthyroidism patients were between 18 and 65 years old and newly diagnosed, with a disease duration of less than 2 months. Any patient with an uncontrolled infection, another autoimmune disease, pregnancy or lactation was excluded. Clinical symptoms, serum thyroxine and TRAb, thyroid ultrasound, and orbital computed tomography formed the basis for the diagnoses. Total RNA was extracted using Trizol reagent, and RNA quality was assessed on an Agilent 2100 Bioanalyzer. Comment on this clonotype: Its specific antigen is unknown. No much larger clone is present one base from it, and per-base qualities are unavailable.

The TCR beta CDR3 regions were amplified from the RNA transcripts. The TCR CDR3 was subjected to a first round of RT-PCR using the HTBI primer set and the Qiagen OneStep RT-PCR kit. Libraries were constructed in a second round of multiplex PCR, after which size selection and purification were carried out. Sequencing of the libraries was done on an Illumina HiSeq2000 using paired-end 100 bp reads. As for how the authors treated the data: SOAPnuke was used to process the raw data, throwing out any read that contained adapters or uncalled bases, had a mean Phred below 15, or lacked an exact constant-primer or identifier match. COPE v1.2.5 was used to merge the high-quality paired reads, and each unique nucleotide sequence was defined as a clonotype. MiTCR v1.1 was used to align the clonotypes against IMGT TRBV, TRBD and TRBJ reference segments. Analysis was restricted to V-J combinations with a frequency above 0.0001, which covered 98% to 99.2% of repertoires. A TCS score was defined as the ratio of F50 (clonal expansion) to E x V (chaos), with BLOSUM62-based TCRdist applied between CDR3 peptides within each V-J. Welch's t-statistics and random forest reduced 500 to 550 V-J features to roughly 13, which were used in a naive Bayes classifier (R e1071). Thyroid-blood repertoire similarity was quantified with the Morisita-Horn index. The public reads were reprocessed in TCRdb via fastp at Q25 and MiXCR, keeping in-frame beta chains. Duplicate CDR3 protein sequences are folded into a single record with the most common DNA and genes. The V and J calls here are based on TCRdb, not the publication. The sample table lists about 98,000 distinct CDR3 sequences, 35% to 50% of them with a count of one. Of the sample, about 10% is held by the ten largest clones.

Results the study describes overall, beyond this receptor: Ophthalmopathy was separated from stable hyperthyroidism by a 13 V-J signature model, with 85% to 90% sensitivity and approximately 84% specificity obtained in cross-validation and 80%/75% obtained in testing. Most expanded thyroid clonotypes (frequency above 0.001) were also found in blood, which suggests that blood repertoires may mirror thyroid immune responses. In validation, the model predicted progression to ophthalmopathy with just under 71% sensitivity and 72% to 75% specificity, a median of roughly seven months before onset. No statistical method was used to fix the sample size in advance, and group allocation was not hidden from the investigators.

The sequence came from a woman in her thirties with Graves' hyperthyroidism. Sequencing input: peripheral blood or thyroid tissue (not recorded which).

Here is the DNA: TGTGCCATTGCCAACAGGGGAAGTGGATATGGCTACACCTTC. Its translation reads: CAIANRGSGYGYTF. The chain links TRBV10-3 with TRBJ1-2; 7 middle bases align to TRBD1. Trimming accounts for 9 bases at V and 5 bases at J, while the number of junction bases matched to no gene is 12. CDR1 ENHRY and CDR2 SYGVKD were looked up in the germline V gene. The CDR3 starts with the cysteine, ends with the phenylalanine, and has 14 residues. Here the CDR3 DNA is all that survives: 42 bases in frame from base 1.